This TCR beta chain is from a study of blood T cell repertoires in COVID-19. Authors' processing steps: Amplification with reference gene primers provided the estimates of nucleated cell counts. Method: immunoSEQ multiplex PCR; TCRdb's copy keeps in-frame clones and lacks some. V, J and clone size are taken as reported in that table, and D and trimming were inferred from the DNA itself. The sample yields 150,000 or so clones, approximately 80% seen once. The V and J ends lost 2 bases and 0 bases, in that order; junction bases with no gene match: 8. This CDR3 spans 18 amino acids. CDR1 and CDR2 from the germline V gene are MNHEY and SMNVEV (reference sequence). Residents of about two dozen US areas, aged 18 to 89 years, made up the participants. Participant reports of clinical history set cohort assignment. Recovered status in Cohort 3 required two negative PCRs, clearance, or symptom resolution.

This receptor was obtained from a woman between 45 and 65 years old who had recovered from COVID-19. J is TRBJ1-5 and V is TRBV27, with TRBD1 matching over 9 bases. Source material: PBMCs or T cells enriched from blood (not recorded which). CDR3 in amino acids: CASSLRDREHYSNQPQHF. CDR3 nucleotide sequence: TGTGCCAGCAGTTTAAGGGACAGGGAACATTATAGCAATCAGCCCCAGCATTTT.